This T cell receptor (beta chain) was recorded in a study of blood T cell repertoires in COVID-19 (dated by TCRdb to 2020 to 2021). With regard to the full study: Samples covering the acute and convalescent phases of COVID-19 were provided by collaborators in the United States, Italy and Spain. Samples were obtained from the ongoing ImmuneRACE study (first 160 participants) and from some 1,300 subjects provided by 6 global collaborators. A freely available public database, intended as a resource for researchers studying the immune response to SARS-CoV-2, is where the repertoires were released. The prospective study material was composed of cDNA or gDNA derived from T cells, B-cell-depleted T cells, or PBMCs. Deeply sampled blood TCRbeta repertoires from subjects exposed to, actively infected with, or recovered from COVID-19 were included in the dataset. Where available, HLA class I and class II types were taken from metadata supplied by the sample provider and were not determined by assay-based typing. A de-identified subject ID, COVID-19 status, age in years and sex were almost always included in the sample metadata.

About this clone itself: No cognate antigen has been identified for it. No much larger clonotype is one base removed from it; base qualities were not supplied.

From the cysteine through the phenylalanine, the CDR3 covers 13 amino acids. Just the 39-base CDR3 DNA is kept, in frame starting at base 1. CDR1 and CDR2 are drawn from the germline V gene: SGHTA, FQGNSA. V is shortened by 5 bases, J by 1 base, and the region joining them spans 8 bases. The study at large found these results: How much clinical and demographic metadata was included differed by source and by participant, and the metadata was provided uncurated.

In the prospective study, participants were about 18 to 89 years old, resided in 24 geographic areas of the United States, and were enrolled through a virtual design. Cohort assignment in the prospective study relied on participant-reported clinical history from a screening survey and a study questionnaire. Mobile phlebotomists in the prospective study collected whole blood, serum and a nasopharyngeal or oropharyngeal swab from every participant. Over an approximately two-month period, participants in the prospective study had the option of providing additional blood draws and questionnaires. Prospective study blood samples were shipped either frozen or at room temperature before DNA extraction. The immunoSEQ Assay, a bias-controlled multiplex PCR, was used to amplify TCRbeta CDR3 regions from genomic DNA. In the source study's methods: The number of nucleated cells in each sample was estimated by amplification of reference gene primers within the assay. To quantify the absolute abundance of each unique TCRbeta CDR3 rearrangement, sequence reads were collapsed and filtered. For each sample, productive Simpson clonality was calculated as the square root of Simpson's diversity index across productive rearrangements. TCRdb stores this immuneACCESS table with in-frame sequences only. Part of the clones is absent; in the studies checked, under half of the shortfall reflects unresolved V genes, and no reason is known for the rest. Clone size and the V and J calls come from that table; the DNA yielded D and trimming. The sample contains around 160,000 clones, around 87% of them found a single time. The ten most abundant clones make up 1.2% of the sample.

Recombination linked TRBV7-2 to TRBJ1-1, with no reliable assignment of the D segment. The sequence was collected from a woman aged 25 to 39 with acute COVID-19. Specimen: PBMCs or T cells enriched from blood (not recorded which). The DNA sequence follows: TGTGCCAGCAGCGTGACAAGGAACACTGAAGCTTTCTTT. Its protein is CASSVTRNTEAFF.